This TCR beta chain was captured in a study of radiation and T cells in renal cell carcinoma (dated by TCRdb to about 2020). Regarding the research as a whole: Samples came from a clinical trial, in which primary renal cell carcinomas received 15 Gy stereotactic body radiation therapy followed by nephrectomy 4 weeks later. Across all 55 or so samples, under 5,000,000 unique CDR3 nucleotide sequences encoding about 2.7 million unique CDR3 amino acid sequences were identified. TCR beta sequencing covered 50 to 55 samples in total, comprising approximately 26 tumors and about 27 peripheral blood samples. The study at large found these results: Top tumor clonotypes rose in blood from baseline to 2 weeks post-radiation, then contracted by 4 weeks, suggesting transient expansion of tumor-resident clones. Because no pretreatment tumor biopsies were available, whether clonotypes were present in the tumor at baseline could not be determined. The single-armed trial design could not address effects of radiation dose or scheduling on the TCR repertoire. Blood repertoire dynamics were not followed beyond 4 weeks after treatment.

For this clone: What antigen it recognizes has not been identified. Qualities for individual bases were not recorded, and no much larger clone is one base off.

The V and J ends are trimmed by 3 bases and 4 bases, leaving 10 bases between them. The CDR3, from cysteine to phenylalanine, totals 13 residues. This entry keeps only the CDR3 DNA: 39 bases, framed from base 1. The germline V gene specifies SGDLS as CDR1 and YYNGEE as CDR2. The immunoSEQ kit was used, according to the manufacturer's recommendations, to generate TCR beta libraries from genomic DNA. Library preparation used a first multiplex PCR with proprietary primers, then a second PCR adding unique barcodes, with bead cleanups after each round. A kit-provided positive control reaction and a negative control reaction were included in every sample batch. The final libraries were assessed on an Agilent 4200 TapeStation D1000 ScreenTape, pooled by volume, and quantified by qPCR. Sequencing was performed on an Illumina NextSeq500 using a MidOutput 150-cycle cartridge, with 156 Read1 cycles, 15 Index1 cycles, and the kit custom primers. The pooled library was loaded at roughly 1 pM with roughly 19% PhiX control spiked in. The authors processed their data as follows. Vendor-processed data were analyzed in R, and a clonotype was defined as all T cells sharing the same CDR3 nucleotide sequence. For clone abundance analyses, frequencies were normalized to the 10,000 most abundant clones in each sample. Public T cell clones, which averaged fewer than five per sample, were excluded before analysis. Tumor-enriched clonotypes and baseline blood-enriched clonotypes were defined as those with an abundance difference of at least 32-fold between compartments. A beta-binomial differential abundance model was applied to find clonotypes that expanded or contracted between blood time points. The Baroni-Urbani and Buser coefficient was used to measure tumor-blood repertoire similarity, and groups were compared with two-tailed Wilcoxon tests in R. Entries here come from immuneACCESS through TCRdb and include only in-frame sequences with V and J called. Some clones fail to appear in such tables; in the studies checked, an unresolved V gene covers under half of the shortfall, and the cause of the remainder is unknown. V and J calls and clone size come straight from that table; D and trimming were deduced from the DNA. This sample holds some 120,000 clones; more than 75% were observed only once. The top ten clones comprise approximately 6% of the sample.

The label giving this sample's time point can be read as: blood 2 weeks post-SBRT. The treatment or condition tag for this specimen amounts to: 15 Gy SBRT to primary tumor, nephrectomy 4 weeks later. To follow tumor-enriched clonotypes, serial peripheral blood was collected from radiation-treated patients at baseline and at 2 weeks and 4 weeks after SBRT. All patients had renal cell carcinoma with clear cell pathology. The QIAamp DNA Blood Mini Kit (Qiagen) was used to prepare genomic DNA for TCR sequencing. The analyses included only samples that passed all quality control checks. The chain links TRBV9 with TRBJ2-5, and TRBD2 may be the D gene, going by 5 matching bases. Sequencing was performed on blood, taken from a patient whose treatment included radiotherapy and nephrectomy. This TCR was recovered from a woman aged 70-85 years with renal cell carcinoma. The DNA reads TGTGCCAGCAGCGACCCCCGGGGAGAGACCCAGTACTTC. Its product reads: CASSDPRGETQYF.